This entry lists 8 T cell receptor beta chains sequenced from one sample in a study of neurological immune-mediated disorders. TCRdb re-called the 5' RACE reads through MiXCR, storing one row per CDR3 protein. The sample lists about 71,000 distinct CDR3 sequences; 4.5% were seen once. The specimen sequenced was PBMCs. Receptors were obtained from a man aged 25 to 40 with multiple sclerosis.

The CDR3, as DNA: TGTGCCAGCAGCTTAGATTTCCTAGCGGGGGGCAAAAACACAGATACGCAGTATTTT. Translating it yields CASSLDFLAGGKNTDTQYF. The rearrangement links TRBV11-2 to TRBJ2-3; the match to TRBD2 covers 11 bases. Looked up from germline, CDR1 is SGHAT and CDR2 is FQNNGV. This CDR3 is 19 amino acids long. The junction had 10 bases not matched to a gene; V was cut back by 0 bases and J by 2 bases. The entire variable domain, with the rest obtained from reference TRBV11-2 and TRBJ2-3, is as follows: EAGVAQSPRYKIIEKRQSVAFWCNPISGHATLYWYQQILGQGPKLLIQFQNNGVVDDSQLPKDRFSAERLKGVDSTLKIQPAKLEDSAVYLCASSLDFLAGGKNTDTQYFGPGTRLTVL.

This clonotype is classed as medium-sized. This sequence joins TRBV24-1 and TRBJ2-3; D gene ambiguous. V was cut by 6 bases and J by 6 bases, with 18 bases left in between. From germline, CDR1 is KGHDR and CDR2 SFDVKD. The CDR3 contains 15 residues. CDR3 sequence: CATSLSKMPTDTQYF. The CDR3 DNA is TGTGCCACCAGTCTGAGCAAGATGCCAACGGATACGCAGTATTTT.

The rearrangement joins TRBV6-5 to TRBJ2-7; D is possibly TRBD1 (6 bases). The CDR3 covers 14 residues. Per germline, CDR1 MNHEY and CDR2 SVGAGI. V was cut by 2 bases and J by 0 bases, with 8 bases left in between. The CDR3 DNA sequence: TGTGCCAGCAGTTACGGGGGCGTCTCCTACGAGCAGTACTTC. This encodes CASSYGGVSYEQYF.

V usage is TRBV20-1 and J usage is TRBJ2-1; TRBD1 is a possible D gene (6 bases). CDR1 DFQATT and CDR2 SNEGSKA come from the germline V gene (reference sequence). V was shortened by 3 bases and J by 2 bases, with 8 bases between the two germline ends. CDR3 length: 13 residues. CDR3 bases: TGCAGTGCTAGGAAGGGGGCCTACAATGAGCAGTTCTTC. Translation gives CSARKGAYNEQFF.

The chain recombines TRBV5-4 with TRBJ2-5, with 9 nucleotides matching TRBD1. The CDR3 consists of 14 residues. The trim removed 4 bases at V and 5 bases at J, leaving 6 bases unmatched. Germline CDR1 is SGHNT and CDR2 is YYREEE (reference sequence). This chain's CDR3 is CASSVRDREETQYF. The CDR3 DNA reads as TGTGCCAGCAGCGTCCGGGACAGGGAGGAGACCCAGTACTTC. The entire variable domain, with the rest obtained from reference TRBV5-4 and TRBJ2-5, is as follows: ETGVTQSPTHLIKTRGQQVTLRCSSQSGHNTVSWYQQALGQGPQFIFQYYREEENGRGNFPPRFSGLQFPNYSSELNVNALELDDSALYLCASSVRDREETQYFGPGTRLLVL.

The V gene is TRBV7-9, the J gene TRBJ1-1; D is uncertain. This CDR3 spans 11 amino acids. Trimming stripped 5 bases from V and 7 bases from J, with 8 bases between. Germline V gives CDR1 SEHNR, CDR2 FQNEAQ (reference sequence). The CDR3 spells CASSPGYEAFF. CDR3 coding DNA: TGTGCCAGCAGCCCGGGTTATGAAGCTTTCTTT.

This clonotype was picked up a small number of times. The V and J genes are TRBV24-1 and TRBJ2-1, with 9 nucleotides matching TRBD2. This CDR3 comprises 17 residues. CDR1 is KGHDR and CDR2 is SFDVKD in the germline V gene. V was pared by 3 bases and J by 4 bases, with 9 bases of the junction left unmatched. The CDR3 sequence is CATSDGSGGASYNEQFF. As DNA, the CDR3 is TGTGCCACCAGTGATGGTAGCGGGGGAGCAAGTTACAATGAGCAGTTCTTC.

Many counts were recorded for this clonotype. This rearrangement joins TRBV12-5 to TRBJ2-3; D is possibly TRBD1 or TRBD2 (5 bases each). Germline loops: CDR1 LGHNT, CDR2 FRNRAP. Trimming removed 6 bases from V and 5 bases from J, with 9 bases in between. The CDR3 loop spans 12 amino acids. The CDR3 bases are TGTGCTAGTGGCGGGGCCTTAGATACGCAGTATTTT. Its protein product is CASGGALDTQYF.